This T cell receptor (beta chain) is from a study of T cell responses to AZD1222 COVID-19 vaccine. Broader study findings: Regions left unmutated in variants are reportedly the target of nearly half of spike-specific TCRs. Clonal diversity may have been underestimated in mostly white British donors. Spike-specific TCR breadth and depth went up after people got two AZD1222 doses. With dominance at 160-218 and 743-854, vaccine-associated CD4 TCRs spanned spike.

As to this clone: Its specificity is not known.

Measured with immunoSEQ multiplex PCR; TCRdb has only the in-frame clones, and not every one. The sample contains some 120,000 clones, more than 80% of which appear only once. Germline assignment: CDR1 LGHNA and CDR2 YNFKEQ. The V gene end was trimmed by 0 bases and the J gene end by 1 base; junction bases not matched to a gene: 6. The CDR3 has 17 amino acids. The material sequenced was peripheral blood, taken on day 0 of AZD1222 vaccination. This receptor was identified in an adult in good health. The chain employs TRBV4-2 and TRBJ2-3; 8 bases fit TRBD2. The CDR3 is CASSQDGAGEGTDTQYF. In DNA, the CDR3 is TGTGCCAGCAGCCAAGATGGAGCGGGGGAGGGCACAGATACGCAGTATTTT.